This TCR beta chain comes out of a study of CD8 T cells in ankylosing spondylitis (dated by TCRdb to 2016 to 2017). Regarding the study in general: The study set out to find disease-linked TCR variants by profiling T cell receptor beta repertoires in ankylosing spondylitis patients and healthy donors. In total, the full study cohort was made up of roughly 100 healthy donors and about two dozen ankylosing spondylitis patients. Peripheral blood was sampled, and synovial fluid was also collected from ankylosing spondylitis patients. General study outcomes and caveats: Some motif variants had previously been reported in the synovial fluid and blood of reactive arthritis patients, which suggests shared mechanisms of disease initiation. According to the report, matched synovial fluid samples from ankylosing spondylitis patients were significantly enriched for the disease-linked clones. The disease-linked clones had a CD8+ phenotype and were found at relatively low frequencies in peripheral blood. A TCR beta motif of about 8 highly homologous amino acid variants appeared characteristic of blood from ankylosing spondylitis patients.

This clonotype was seen many times. Its antigen is not yet known. Base qualities are not provided; no much larger clone lies one nucleotide away. CDR1 and CDR2, per the germline V gene (reference sequence), are SEHNR and FQNEAQ. V is clipped by 4 bases and J by 2 bases, and the sequence between their germline boundaries is 14 bases long. From cysteine to phenylalanine, the CDR3 is 15 amino acids long. The CDR3 DNA has 45 bases and is translated from base 1. Sequencing used an Illumina HiSeq 2500. Quantitative 5'-RACE with molecular barcodes was the method used to prepare the TCR beta libraries. Turning to the authors' computational methods: Disease-linked TCR variants were identified with a new computational method built on a probabilistic model of VDJ rearrangement. TCRdb's own reprocessing of the public reads used fastp at Q25 and MiXCR and kept productive beta chains. Entries that share a CDR3 protein sequence are merged under the most common genes and DNA. The V and J calls, along with clone size, are taken from TCRdb and not from the paper's own processing. The sample records around 130,000 distinct CDR3 sequences, about 7% of which are singletons. 12% of the sample belongs to the ten largest clones.

Sequencing used blood, either unsorted or a sorted T cell fraction (not recorded which). The clonotype originates from a male donor with ankylosing spondylitis or in good health (not recorded which). The chain joins TRBV7-9 to TRBJ1-2; the D gene is possibly TRBD1, with 6 bases matching. The bases are TGTGCCAGCAGCTCGAGCCCTACAGGGAACTATGGCTACACCTTC. It translates to CASSSSPTGNYGYTF.